This TCR beta chain was documented in a study of shared clonotypes between healthy human individuals. Study-wide findings and caveats: Only blood underwent sampling, and tissue repertoires likely differ. Of the naive CD4 clonotypes, about 5% were shared across a few donors.

Every subset's genomic DNA went evenly onto several immunoSEQ plates. Generated by immunoSEQ multiplex PCR, the TCRdb table keeps only in-frame clones and is missing some. The table has hundreds of thousands of clones, about 92% seen once. Naive-designated CD8 cells lacked CD45RO, were positively enriched for CCR7, and omitted terminally differentiated effector memory CD45RA+ cells. On this clone itself: Its antigen is still unknown.

The CDR3 length is 13 residues. Per germline, CDR1 MGHRA and CDR2 YSYEKL. The ends were cut back, 4 bases at V and 6 bases at J, with 13 bases in the middle. The origin of this receptor is a young man in good health. The source material was naive CD8+ T cells sorted from blood. V gene TRBV4-1 combines with J gene TRBJ2-7; D is unresolved. The CDR3 bases are TGCGCCAGCAGCCCCCCCCTTGGCGGCGAGCAGTACTTC. Its protein is CASSPPLGGEQYF.